These T cell receptor beta chains were read from a single sample in a study of blood T cell repertoires in COVID-19. Produced via immunoSEQ multiplex PCR; TCRdb's table is partial and in-frame only. The table has 200,000 to 300,000 clones, over 80% seen once. Sequenced: peripheral blood. The receptors stem from a woman aged 55-70 years with active or convalescent COVID-19. The CDR3 runs from the conserved cysteine through the conserved F or W. The D gene is left open where the match is weak. Clone sizes are given selectively: once, few, many, or a class where the clone is expanded.

NA	TRBD1	TRBV9	TRBJ2-2	17	TGTGCCAGCAGCGTAGGGGGACAGGGGGCTAGAACCGGGGAGCTGTTTTTT	CASSVGGQGARTGELFF
NA	NA	TRBV27	TRBJ2-5	15	TGTGCCAGCAGCGCCGGACAGAACCTGGAGGAGACCCAGTACTTC	CASSAGQNLEETQYF
NA	NA	TRBV28	TRBJ2-2	13	TGTGCCAGCTGGCAGACGAACACCGGGGAGCTGTTTTTT	CASWQTNTGELFF
once	NA	TRBV7-9	TRBJ2-7	19	TGTGCCAGCAGCCTCCCCGGGGGGACTCACCGAGGGGGTACGTCCGAGCAGTACTTC	CASSLPGGTHRGGTSEQYF
NA	TRBD1	TRBV10-3	TRBJ2-7	16	TGTGCCATCAGTGAGACGGTACAGGGGGCTCGGAACGAGCAGTACTTC	CAISETVQGARNEQYF
NA	NA	TRBV12-3/TRBV12-4	TRBJ2-1	13	TGTGCCAGCAGCCCGGGACTGACCTATGAGCAGTTCTTC	CASSPGLTYEQFF
NA	TRBD2	TRBV12-5	TRBJ2-1	16	TGTGCTAGTGGCCCCGGGAGGCGGGGATTTGGCAATGAGCAGTTCTTC	CASGPGRRGFGNEQFF
NA	NA	TRBV15	TRBJ2-1	14	TGTGCCACCAGCAGAGAAGTACAGGCCTATGAGCAGTTCTTC	CATSREVQAYEQFF
NA	TRBD1	TRBV5-1	TRBJ1-1	13	TGCGCCAGCAGCTTGGAGGGGGCCACTGAAGCTTTCTTT	CASSLEGATEAFF
NA	NA	TRBV7-2	TRBJ2-2	16	TGTGCCAGCAGCTTAGCCGGGGGAGCGAACACCGGGGAGCTGTTTTTT	CASSLAGGANTGELFF
NA	NA	TRBV29-1	TRBJ1-2	13	TGCAGCGTTGAGCCCCCCACAGCATATGGCTACACCTTC	CSVEPPTAYGYTF
once	TRBD2	TRBV30	TRBJ2-1	15	TGTGCCTGGAACCCGGGACTAGCGGGAGGTCATGAGCAGTTCTTC	CAWNPGLAGGHEQFF
once	TRBD1	TRBV16	TRBJ2-5	16	TGTGCCAGCAGCCAAAGGGGGACAGGGGATTTCGAGACCCAGTACTTC	CASSQRGTGDFETQYF
NA	NA	TRBV7-2	TRBJ2-1	16	TGTGCCAGCAGCAAGCTGGGGCAGGGGACCTACAATGAGCAGTTCTTC	CASSKLGQGTYNEQFF
NA	TRBD1	TRBV5-1	TRBJ2-1	16	TGCGCCAGCAGCTCCCCGGGACAGGGTGGCTACAATGAGCAGTTCTTC	CASSSPGQGGYNEQFF
once	TRBD1	TRBV15	TRBJ1-3	15	TGTGCCACCAGCGGACAGGCTTTCTCTGGAAACACCATATATTTT	CATSGQAFSGNTIYF
NA	NA	TRBV4-2	TRBJ2-5	15	TGTGCCAGCAGCCAACAGGGGGGCTACCAAGAGACCCAGTACTTC	CASSQQGGYQETQYF
NA	TRBD1	TRBV24-1	TRBJ1-4	15	TGTGCCACCAGTGATTCAGGGGGCTTGCGGGAAAAACTGTTTTTT	CATSDSGGLREKLFF
once	TRBD1	TRBV10-2	TRBJ1-3	15	TGCGCCAGCAGTGAAAGGGACAGGGCTGGAAACACCATATATTTT	CASSERDRAGNTIYF
NA	NA	TRBV29-1	TRBJ2-1	13	TGCAGCGTTGGACTCGGGACCTACAATGAGCAGTTCTTC	CSVGLGTYNEQFF
NA	TRBD2	TRBV9	TRBJ2-1	16	TGTGCCAGCAGCGTAGTTGGTAGCGGGAGTTATGATGAGCAGTTCTTC	CASSVVGSGSYDEQFF
NA	TRBD2	TRBV12-5	TRBJ2-5	17	TGTGCTAGTGGTTTCGTAGCGGGAGGGCCTTCGAGGGAGACCCAGTACTTC	CASGFVAGGPSRETQYF
NA	NA	TRBV28	TRBJ2-2	17	TGTGCCAGCAGTTTAGCGGGCGGAGCAGGGGCCGGCGGGGAGCTGTTTTTT	CASSLAGGAGAGGELFF
NA	TRBD2	TRBV14	TRBJ2-1	14	TGTGCCAGCAGCCAAGTAGCGGGAGGAGTTGAGCAGTTCTTC	CASSQVAGGVEQFF
NA	TRBD2	TRBV11-2	TRBJ2-5	15	TGTGCCAGCAGCTGGGAGCGGGGGAGTTCCGAGACCCAGTACTTC	CASSWERGSSETQYF
NA	NA	TRBV9	TRBJ2-3	16	TGTGCCAGCAGCGTAGTTGGGAGCACCGGCACAGATACGCAGTATTTT	CASSVVGSTGTDTQYF
once	TRBD1	TRBV5-4	TRBJ2-1	16	TGTGCCAGCAGCCCTCGGGACAGGGAAACCTACAATGAGCAGTTCTTC	CASSPRDRETYNEQFF